Below are 5 T cell receptor beta chains sequenced from a single sample in a study of PD-1 blockade in classical Hodgkin lymphoma. Repertoires were generated with immunoSEQ multiplex PCR, while TCRdb's copy carries only in-frame clones and drops some. The table records around 26,000 clones, about three quarters of them present only once. In every patient, relapse followed autologous stem cell transplantation, while exposure to brentuximab vedotin differed. The specimen was peripheral blood mononuclear cells (PBMCs), collected before the second cycle of nivolumab. These TCRs come from a human donor with classical Hodgkin lymphoma.

J is TRBJ2-3 and V is TRBV5-1, with TRBD1 matching 10 bases. Germline values: CDR1 SGHRS, CDR2 YFSETQ. With V trimmed by 2 bases and J by 4 bases, 4 bases remained unmatched. The CDR3 extends over 15 amino acids. CDR3: CASSFGQGVADTQYF. Written as DNA, the CDR3 is TGCGCCAGCAGCTTTGGACAGGGGGTAGCAGATACGCAGTATTTT.

The chain joins TRBV9 to TRBJ2-4; D is unresolved. Germline values: CDR1 SGDLS, CDR2 YYNGEE. CDR3 size: 13 residues. Between the trimmed V and J ends, which lost 3 bases and 0 bases, there was a span of 4 bases. The CDR3, as DNA: TGTGCCAGCAGCGGTCTAGCCAAAAACATTCAGTACTTC. Its protein product is CASSGLAKNIQYF.

J is TRBJ2-6 and V is TRBV30; D ambiguous. CDR3 length equals 14 residues. Trimming pared 2 bases from V and 9 bases from J, leaving 14 bases between. The germline V gene has CDR1 GTSNPN and CDR2 SVGIG (reference sequence). This chain's CDR3 is CAWSTDQDFNVLTF. The CDR3, as DNA: TGTGCCTGGAGTACAGATCAGGATTTCAACGTCCTGACTTTC.

For the CDR3, the DNA is TGTGCCAGTAGTATCCCTGGACGGAAAACAGATACGCAGTATTTT. Its translation is CASSIPGRKTDTQYF. This sequence joins TRBV19 and TRBJ2-3; D is undetermined. The CDR3 spans 15 residues. V lost 3 bases, J lost 3 bases, and 13 bases lay in between. Germline lookup yields CDR1 LNHDA and CDR2 SQIVND (reference sequence).

The chain links TRBV28 to TRBJ2-5; the D gene is possibly TRBD2 (6 bases). Germline CDR1 is MDHEN and CDR2 is SYDVKM. The CDR3 loop spans 13 amino acids. Deletions cut 6 bases from V and 12 bases from J, with 20 bases between. The CDR3: CASSPTTSISEYF. The CDR3, as DNA: TGTGCCAGCAGCCCCACAACTAGCATTTCTGAGTACTTC.